What follows is one T cell receptor (beta chain) and its context. Its antigen is still unknown. Base-call qualities are not available, and no considerably larger clone is one nucleotide away. This specimen comes from a study of OX40 agonist ivuxolimab in advanced cancers. Turning to the overall study: Ivuxolimab was a fully human IgG2 agonistic monoclonal antibody targeting the costimulatory receptor OX40 (CD134). Intravenous ivuxolimab was administered to patients every 2 weeks at six dose levels: 0.01, 0.1, 0.3, 1.5, 3 and 10 mg/kg. Among the approximately 50 dose-escalation patients, 19 had hepatocellular carcinoma, roughly 15 melanoma, 9 renal cell carcinoma and 9 head and neck cancer. The dose-escalation cohort was almost 85% male with a mean age of approximately 60 years, ranging from roughly 20 to 85. Prior anti-PD-1, anti-PD-L1 or anti-CTLA-4 therapy was permitted, and checkpoint inhibitors had been received by around 39% of dose-escalation patients. Partial responses occurred in three dose-escalation patients, of whom one had hepatocellular carcinoma and two had cutaneous melanoma. Peripheral TCRbeta sequencing was intended to test whether TCR sequence diversity was altered and clonal T-cell expansion was caused by ivuxolimab. The paper reports the monotherapy dose-escalation portion (N of about 50 patients) of the phase I ivuxolimab trial.

The paper's findings and limits, for the study overall: At doses of 0.1 to 3.0 mg/kg, clonal expansion of both CD4+ and CD8+ T cells in blood was seen between baseline and week 6. The antigen specificity of the clonally expanded peripheral T cells was not determined. Low levels of normalized T-cell clonal expansion were also seen in some patients who did not respond. After ivuxolimab, more expanded clones were found on average in CD8+ T cells than in CD4+ T cells. In the 0.1-3.0 mg/kg groups, partial responders were among the patients with the lowest normalized peripheral clonal expansion, particularly in CD8+ T cells.

The germline V gene sets CDR1 to MNHNS and CDR2 to SASEGT. The CDR3, cysteine through phenylalanine, is 14 amino acids long. CDR3 DNA only is kept here, 42 bases in frame from base 1. The trial excluded patients who had a history of autoimmune disease or who were on systemic immunosuppression. Peripheral blood for TCR sequencing was collected from all dose cohorts at baseline, on cycle 4 day 1, and on cycle 7 day 1. The samples were taken from a phase I, first-in-human, multicenter, open-label dose-escalation trial of ivuxolimab. The trial enrolled adults with locally advanced or metastatic head and neck squamous cell, hepatocellular, melanoma or renal cell carcinoma. Before TCR sequencing, CD4+ and CD8+ T cells were separately sorted from peripheral blood. To sequence the TCRbeta CDR3 region, genomic DNA was isolated from the sorted cells. The immunoSEQ Assay was used to sequence the TCRbeta CDR3 regions. Drawn from immuneACCESS, this table holds only the in-frame rearrangements with V and J called that TCRdb kept. Clones are partly lost; checked studies trace under half to an unresolved V gene and leave the rest unexplained. Within this sample are some 100,000 clones, with around four fifths of them counted one time only. The ten biggest clones cover around 1.1% of the sample.

Material: CD4+ or CD8+ T cells sorted from blood, obtained in a trial of the OX40 agonist ivuxolimab. The chain is made from TRBV6-1 and TRBJ2-2, with 7 bases aligning to TRBD2. This clonotype originated in an adult with an advanced solid tumor such as melanoma, head and neck, liver or kidney cancer. The DNA reads TGTGCATCTTGGCTAGCGGAGATCACCGGGGAGCTGTTTTTT. Its product reads: CASWLAEITGELFF.